The T cell receptor (beta chain) under discussion was sequenced for a study of OX40 agonist ivuxolimab in advanced cancers. Study-level points and caveats: Expanded clones belonging to CD8+ T cells outnumbered, on average, those of CD4+. At 0.1 to 3.0 mg/kg, CD4+ and CD8+ blood T cells expanded clonally by week 6.

On this clone itself: Antigen: not known.

The CDR3 is 14 amino acids. Per the germline V gene, CDR1 is LGHNT and CDR2 is FRNRAP. V lost 6 bases to trimming and J lost 3 bases; unmatched junction nucleotides: 6. The method was immunoSEQ multiplex PCR; TCRdb's version includes in-frame clones alone and lacks a portion of them. The table records tens of thousands of clones, roughly 84% of them present only once. The chain employs TRBV12-5 and TRBJ2-7; 9 bases align to TRBD1. This clonotype was obtained from an adult with an advanced solid tumor such as melanoma, head and neck, liver or kidney cancer. Specimen: CD4+ or CD8+ T cells sorted from blood, collected in a trial of the OX40 agonist ivuxolimab. DNA of the CDR3: TGTGCTAGTGGGCTCGGGACAGGGCGCTACGAGCAGTACTTC. It codes for CASGLGTGRYEQYF. The variable domain in full, completed from reference TRBV12-5 and TRBJ2-7, reads DARVTQTPRHKVTEMGQEVTMRCQPILGHNTVFWYRQTMMQGLELLAYFRNRAPLDDSGMPKDRFSAEMPDATLATLKIQPSEPRDSAVYFCASGLGTGRYEQYFGPGTRLTVT.